This note documents a single T cell receptor (beta chain) sequence. This specimen comes from a study of blood T cell repertoires in COVID-19. Across the whole study: Samples taken during acute and convalescent COVID-19 were collected in the United States, Italy and Spain. T cells, B-cell-depleted T cells, or PBMCs supplied cDNA or gDNA.

As originally analysed: Nucleated cell number was recorded as an estimate derived from reference gene primer amplification. Assay used: immunoSEQ multiplex PCR; TCRdb lists only in-frame clones, some missing. For V, J and clone size, that table is used; D and trimming come from the DNA. The data contain about 140,000 clones, 84% of them singletons. The specimen was peripheral blood. The TCR was taken from a human donor in a cohort sampled during active COVID-19.

The DNA for the CDR3 is TGTGCCAGCGCTCAGGGAGGAAAACTGTTTTTT. Amino acids: CASAQGGKLFF. V is TRBV12-3 or TRBV12-4 and J is TRBJ1-4; TRBD1 might be the D (5 bases). There are 11 residues in the CDR3. V was pared by 8 bases and J by 10 bases, with 11 bases between.